This T cell receptor (beta chain) comes out of a study of identical twins. Trimming cost V 0 bases and J 5 bases, with 11 bases left between them. Germline V gene sequence: CDR1 DFQATT, CDR2 SNEGSKA (reference sequence). The CDR3 covers 14 residues. Using its own MiXCR run on the 5' RACE reads, TCRdb lists one record per CDR3 protein. The repertoire holds under 1 million distinct CDR3 sequences, with about 12% as singletons. The same data also went into a second study, on yellow fever vaccine responses in identical twins.

The receptor's source is a woman aged 18-29 years in good health. V and J are TRBV20-1 and TRBJ2-1; D unclear. Specimen: PBMCs. In DNA form, the CDR3 reads TGCAGTGCTAGAGAGCTAGTGGGCCACAATGAGCAGTTCTTC. As protein: CSARELVGHNEQFF.